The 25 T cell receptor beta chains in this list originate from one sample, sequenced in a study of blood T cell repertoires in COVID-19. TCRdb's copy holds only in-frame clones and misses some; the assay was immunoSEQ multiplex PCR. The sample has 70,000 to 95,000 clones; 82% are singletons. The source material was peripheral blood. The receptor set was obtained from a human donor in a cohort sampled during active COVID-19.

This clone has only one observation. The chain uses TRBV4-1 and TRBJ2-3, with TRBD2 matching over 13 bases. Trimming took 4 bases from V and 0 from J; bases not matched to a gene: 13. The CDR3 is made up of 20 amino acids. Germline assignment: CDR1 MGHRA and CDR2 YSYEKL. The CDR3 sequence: CASSPPPGLAGAFSTDTQYF. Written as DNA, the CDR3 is TGCGCCAGCAGCCCCCCCCCTGGACTAGCGGGGGCCTTTAGCACAGATACGCAGTATTTT.

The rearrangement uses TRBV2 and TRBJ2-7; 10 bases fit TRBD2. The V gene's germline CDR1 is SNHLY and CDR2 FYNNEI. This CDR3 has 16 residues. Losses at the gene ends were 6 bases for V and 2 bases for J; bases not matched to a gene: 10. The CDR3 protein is CASSKAGGLLPYEQYF. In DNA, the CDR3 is TGTGCCAGCAGCAAAGCGGGGGGGCTCCTACCCTACGAGCAGTACTTC.

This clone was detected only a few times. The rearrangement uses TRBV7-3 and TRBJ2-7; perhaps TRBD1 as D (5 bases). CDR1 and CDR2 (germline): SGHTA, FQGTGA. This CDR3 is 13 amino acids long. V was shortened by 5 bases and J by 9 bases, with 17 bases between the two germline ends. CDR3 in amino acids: CASSPYPGYRQYF. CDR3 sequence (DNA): TGTGCCAGCAGCCCTTATCCAGGGTATAGGCAGTACTTC. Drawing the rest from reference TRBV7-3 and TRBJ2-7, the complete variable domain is GAGVSQTPSNKVTEKGKYVELRCDPISGHTALYWYRQSLGQGPEFLIYFQGTGAADDSGLPNDRFFAVRPEGSVSTLKIQRTERGDSAVYLCASSPYPGYRQYFGPGTRLTVT.

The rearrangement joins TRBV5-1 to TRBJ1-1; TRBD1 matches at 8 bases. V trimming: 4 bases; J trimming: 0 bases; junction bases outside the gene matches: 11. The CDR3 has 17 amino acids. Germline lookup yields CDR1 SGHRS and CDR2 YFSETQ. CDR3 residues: CASSPGQGVSMNTEAFF. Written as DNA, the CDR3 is TGCGCCAGCAGCCCCGGACAGGGAGTTAGTATGAACACTGAAGCTTTCTTT.

CDR3 nucleotide sequence: TGTGCCAGCAGCCCAAGACAGTTCAGGGAAAAACTGTTTTTT. Its protein product is CASSPRQFREKLFF. The rearrangement links TRBV5-6 to TRBJ1-4, with TRBD1 as a possible D gene (5 bases). Deletions cut 4 bases from V and 8 bases from J, with 15 bases between. Germline CDR1 and CDR2: SGHDT and YYEEEE. There are 14 residues in the CDR3.

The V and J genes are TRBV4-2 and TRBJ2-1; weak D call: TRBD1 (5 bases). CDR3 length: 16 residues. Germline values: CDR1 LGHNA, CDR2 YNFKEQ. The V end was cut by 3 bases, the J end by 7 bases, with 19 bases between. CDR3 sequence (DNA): TGTGCCAGCAGCCAGGCCACCCGAAAGAAGGGGAATGAGCAGTTCTTC. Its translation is CASSQATRKKGNEQFF.

The CDR3 protein is CASSLAAATAYNSPLHF. Written as DNA, the CDR3 is TGTGCCAGCAGCTTAGCGGCAGCTACAGCCTATAATTCACCCCTCCACTTT. The chain combines TRBV7-2 with TRBJ1-6; D unresolved. The CDR3 sequence is 17 residues long. Between the trimmed V and J ends, which lost 0 bases and 2 bases, there was a span of 11 bases. CDR1 SGHTA and CDR2 FQGNSA come from the germline V gene.

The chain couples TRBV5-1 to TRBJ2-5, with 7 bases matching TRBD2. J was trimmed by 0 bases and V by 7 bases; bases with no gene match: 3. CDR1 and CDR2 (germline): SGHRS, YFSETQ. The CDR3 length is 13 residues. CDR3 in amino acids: CASRSGDQETQYF. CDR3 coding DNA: TGCGCCAGCCGAAGCGGGGACCAAGAGACCCAGTACTTC.

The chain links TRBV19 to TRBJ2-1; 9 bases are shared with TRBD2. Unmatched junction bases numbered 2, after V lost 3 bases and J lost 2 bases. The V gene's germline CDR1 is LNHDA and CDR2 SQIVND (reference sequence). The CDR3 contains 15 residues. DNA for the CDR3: TGTGCCAGTAGTATTAGCGGGGGCCCCTACAATGAGCAGTTCTTC. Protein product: CASSISGGPYNEQFF.

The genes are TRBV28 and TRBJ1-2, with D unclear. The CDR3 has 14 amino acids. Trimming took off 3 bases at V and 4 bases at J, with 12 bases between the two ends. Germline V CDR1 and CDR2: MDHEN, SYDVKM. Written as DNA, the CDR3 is TGTGCCAGCAGTTTTACACGGAGGACCTATGGCTACACCTTC. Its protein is CASSFTRRTYGYTF.

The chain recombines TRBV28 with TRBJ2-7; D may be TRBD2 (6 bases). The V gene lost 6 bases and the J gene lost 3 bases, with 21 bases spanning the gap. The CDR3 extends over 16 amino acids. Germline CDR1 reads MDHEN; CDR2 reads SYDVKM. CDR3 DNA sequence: TGTGCCAGCAGCTTTCCTTCAGGGCTCGGGAGCTACGAGCAGTACTTC. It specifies CASSFPSGLGSYEQYF.

The CDR3 spells CASSRSAWPGTATDTQYF. The CDR3 DNA reads as TGTGCCAGCAGCCGATCCGCTTGGCCGGGAACAGCCACAGATACGCAGTATTTT. The chain links TRBV7-9 to TRBJ2-3; a weak D match, TRBD2 (5 bases). V was shortened by 5 bases and J by 2 bases, with 23 bases between the two germline ends. CDR1 and CDR2 (germline): SEHNR, FQNEAQ (reference sequence). The CDR3 totals 18 residues.

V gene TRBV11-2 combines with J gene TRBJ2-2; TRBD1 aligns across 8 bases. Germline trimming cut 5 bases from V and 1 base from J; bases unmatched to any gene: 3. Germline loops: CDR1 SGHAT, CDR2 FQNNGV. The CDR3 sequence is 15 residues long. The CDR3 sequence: CASSTGQGNTGELFF. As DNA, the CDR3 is TGTGCCAGCAGCACCGGACAGGGGAACACCGGGGAGCTGTTTTTT.

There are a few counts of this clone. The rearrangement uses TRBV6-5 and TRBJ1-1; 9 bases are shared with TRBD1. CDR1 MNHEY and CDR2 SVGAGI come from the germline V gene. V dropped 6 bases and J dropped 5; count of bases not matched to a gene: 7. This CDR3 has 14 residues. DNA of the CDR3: TGTGCCAGCAGGCTGGACAGGGGCCGGACTGAAGCTTTCTTT. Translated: CASRLDRGRTEAFF.

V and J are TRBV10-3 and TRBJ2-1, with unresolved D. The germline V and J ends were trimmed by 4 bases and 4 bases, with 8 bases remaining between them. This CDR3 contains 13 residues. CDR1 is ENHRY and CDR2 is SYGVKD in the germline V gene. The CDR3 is CAISGQIYNEQFF. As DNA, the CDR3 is TGTGCCATCAGTGGGCAGATTTACAATGAGCAGTTCTTC.

CDR3 bases: TGTGCCAGCAGCTTAAGTTCGGACTACTATGGCTACACCTTC. Translated, it gives CASSLSSDYYGYTF. J is TRBJ1-2 and V is TRBV7-8; D is unresolved. The germline gives CDR1 SGHVS, CDR2 FQNEAQ. The germline V and J ends were trimmed by 2 bases and 3 bases, with 10 bases remaining between them. CDR3 length: 14 amino acids.

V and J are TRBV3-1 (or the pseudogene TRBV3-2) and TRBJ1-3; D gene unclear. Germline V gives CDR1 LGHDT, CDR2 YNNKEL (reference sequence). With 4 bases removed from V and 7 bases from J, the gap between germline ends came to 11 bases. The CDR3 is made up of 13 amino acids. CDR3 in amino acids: CASSLKGGNTIYF. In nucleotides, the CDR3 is TGTGCCAGCAGCCTTAAAGGAGGGAACACCATATATTTT.

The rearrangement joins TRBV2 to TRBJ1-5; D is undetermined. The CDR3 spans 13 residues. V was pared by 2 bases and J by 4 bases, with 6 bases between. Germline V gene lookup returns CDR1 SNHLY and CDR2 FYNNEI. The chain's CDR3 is CASSEQSNQPQHF. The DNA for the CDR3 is TGTGCCAGCAGTGAACAGTCTAATCAGCCCCAGCATTTT.

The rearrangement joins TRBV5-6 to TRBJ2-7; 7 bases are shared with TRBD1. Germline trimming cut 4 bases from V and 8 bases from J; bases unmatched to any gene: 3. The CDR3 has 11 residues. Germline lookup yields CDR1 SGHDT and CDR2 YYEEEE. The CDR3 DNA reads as TGTGCCAGCAGCACGGGACAGCAGCAGTACTTC. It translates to CASSTGQQQYF.

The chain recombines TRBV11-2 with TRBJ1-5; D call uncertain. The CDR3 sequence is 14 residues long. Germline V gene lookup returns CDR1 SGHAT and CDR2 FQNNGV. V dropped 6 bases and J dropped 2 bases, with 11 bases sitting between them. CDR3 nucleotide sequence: TGTGCCAGCAGTAAGGGAGTTGGCAATCAGCCCCAGCATTTT. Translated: CASSKGVGNQPQHF.

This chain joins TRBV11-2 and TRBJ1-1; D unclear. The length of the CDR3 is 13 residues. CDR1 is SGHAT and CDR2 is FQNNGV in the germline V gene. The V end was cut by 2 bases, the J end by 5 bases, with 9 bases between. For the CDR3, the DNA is TGTGCCAGCAGCTTAACGGGAGAGACTGAAGCTTTCTTT. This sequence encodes CASSLTGETEAFF.

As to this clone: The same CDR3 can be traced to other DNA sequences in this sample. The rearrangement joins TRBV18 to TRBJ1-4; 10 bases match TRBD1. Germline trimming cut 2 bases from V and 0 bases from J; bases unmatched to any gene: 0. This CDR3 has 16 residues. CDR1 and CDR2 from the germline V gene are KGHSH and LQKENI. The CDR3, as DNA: TGTGCCAGCTCACCAGGACAGGGGGCAACTAATGAAAAACTGTTTTTT. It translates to CASSPGQGATNEKLFF.

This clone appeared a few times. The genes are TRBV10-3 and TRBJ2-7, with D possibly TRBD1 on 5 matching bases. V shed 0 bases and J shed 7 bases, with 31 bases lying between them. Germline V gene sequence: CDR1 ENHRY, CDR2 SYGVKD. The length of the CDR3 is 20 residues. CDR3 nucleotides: TGTGCCATCAGTGAGTCGATATCGGCAGGGTTCGCCCAAGCCGGTTCGGAGCAGTACTTC. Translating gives CAISESISAGFAQAGSEQYF.

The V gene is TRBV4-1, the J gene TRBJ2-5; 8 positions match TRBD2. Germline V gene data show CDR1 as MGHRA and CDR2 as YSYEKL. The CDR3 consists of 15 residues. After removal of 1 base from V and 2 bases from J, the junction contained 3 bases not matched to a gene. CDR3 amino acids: CASSQVAGGQETQYF. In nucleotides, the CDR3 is TGCGCCAGCAGCCAAGTTGCGGGGGGACAAGAGACCCAGTACTTC.

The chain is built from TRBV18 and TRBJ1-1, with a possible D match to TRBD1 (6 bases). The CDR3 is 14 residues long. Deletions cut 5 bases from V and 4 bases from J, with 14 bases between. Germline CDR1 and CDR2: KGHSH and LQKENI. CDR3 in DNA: TGTGCCAGCTCATCCAACAGGGCCGGCACTGAAGCTTTCTTT. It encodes CASSSNRAGTEAFF.